This T cell receptor (beta chain) originates from a study of cytomegalovirus exposure and HLA in healthy donors. Although they were nominally healthy when sampled, donors likely had unrecorded immune exposures. Germline trimming cut 5 bases from V and 3 bases from J; bases unmatched to any gene: 6. This CDR3 comprises 15 residues. From germline, CDR1 is MDHEN and CDR2 SYDVKM. As regards this clone: Its antigen is still unknown.

General study results and limits: In terms of immune exposure information, only CMV serostatus was available.

A multiplex PCR was run with 60 Vbeta primers and 13 Jbeta primers. The table came from immunoSEQ multiplex PCR; TCRdb's copy has only in-frame clones and leaves some out. In the table there are around 150,000 clones, 82% of which are singletons. This rearrangement joins TRBV28 to TRBJ2-1; 8 nucleotides line up with TRBD1. The sequencing input was PBMCs. The sequence derives from a girl aged 5-17 years in good health and CMV-seropositive. The CDR3 spells CASSRDRLNYNEQFF. CDR3 DNA sequence: TGTGCCAGCAGTCGGGACAGGCTAAACTACAATGAGCAGTTCTTC. The full variable domain, rest sourced from reference TRBV28 and TRBJ2-1, is DVKVTQSSRYLVKRTGEKVFLECVQDMDHENMFWYRQDPGLGLRLIYFSYDVKMKEKGDIPEGYSVSREKKERFSLILESASTNQTSMYLCASSRDRLNYNEQFFGPGTRLTVL.